These 6 T cell receptor beta chains were sequenced from one sample in a study of T-cell memory formation after mild COVID-19. TCRdb re-called the 5' RACE reads through MiXCR, storing one row per CDR3 protein. The sample holds some 320,000 distinct CDR3 sequences, approximately 14% seen once. The source material was PBMCs or a T cell subset sorted from them (not recorded which). Source of these receptors: a man aged 18 to 30 who had mild COVID-19 (a few samples of this study predate the infection). Cell type and time point are not known.

A few counts support this clonotype. CDR3 sequence reads: CASSQTGGSNSPLHF. The CDR3, as DNA: TGTGCCAGCAGCCAAACAGGGGGCAGTAATTCACCCCTCCACTTT. The V and J genes are TRBV7-6 and TRBJ1-6, with 9 bases aligning to TRBD1. Germline lookup yields CDR1 SGHVS and CDR2 FNYEAQ. The junction had 5 bases not matched to a gene; V was cut back by 5 bases and J by 6 bases. This CDR3 region has 15 residues.

The chain has TRBV18 and TRBJ2-3; tentatively, D is TRBD1 or TRBD2 (5 bases each). In germline, CDR1 is KGHSH, CDR2 LQKENI. Deletions cut 0 bases from V and 0 bases from J, with 13 bases between. The CDR3 is 17 amino acids. The CDR3 DNA follows: TGTGCCAGCTCACCACCGGGGACCGCCCCTAGCACAGATACGCAGTATTTT. This codes for CASSPPGTAPSTDTQYF.

This clonotype showed up just a few times. The V gene is TRBV6-5, the J gene TRBJ2-5; 9 bases fit TRBD2. Germline values: CDR1 MNHEY, CDR2 SVGAGI. The CDR3 runs 13 residues. The V gene end was trimmed by 10 bases and the J gene end by 5 bases; junction bases not matched to a gene: 8. The CDR3 loop is CATGTSWGETQYF. The CDR3 DNA is TGTGCCACCGGGACTAGCTGGGGGGAGACCCAGTACTTC.

The CDR3 region has the DNA TGTGCCAGCAGCTTAGCGCAGGGGACAGGGGGCGTTGGCTACACCTTC. It is translated as CASSLAQGTGGVGYTF. The chain uses TRBV7-6 and TRBJ1-2, with 12 nucleotides matching TRBD1. This CDR3 has 16 residues. V shed 0 bases, J shed 7 bases, and the junction held 6 bases outside the gene matches. Germline CDR1 reads SGHVS; CDR2 reads FNYEAQ. The full variable domain, in which reference TRBV7-6 and TRBJ1-2 provide the parts outside the CDR3, is GAGVSQSPRYKVTKRGQDVALRCDPISGHVSLYWYRQALGQGPEFLTYFNYEAQQDKSGLPNDRFSAERPEGSISTLTIQRTEQRDSAMYRCASSLAQGTGGVGYTFGSGTRLTVV.

This sequence joins TRBV6-7 and TRBJ2-3; 10 nucleotides match TRBD2. TRBV6-7 is flagged as an ORF with uncertain function. The V gene end was trimmed by 5 bases and the J gene end by 5 bases; junction bases not matched to a gene: 7. This CDR3 contains 15 residues. CDR3 DNA sequence: TGTGCCAGCAGTGCCCCGGGACTAGCGAAAGATACGCAGTATTTT. This codes for CASSAPGLAKDTQYF.

This sequence joins TRBV5-1 and TRBJ1-2; D perhaps matches TRBD1 (6 bases). The CDR3 is 13 residues long. Germline V gene data show CDR1 as SGHRS and CDR2 as YFSETQ. Trimming removed 0 bases at V and 8 bases at J, with 11 bases between. CDR3 in DNA: TGCGCCAGCAGCTTGGAACAGGGTAGGGGCTACACCTTC. Its protein is CASSLEQGRGYTF.